Shown below are 15 T cell receptor beta chains from a single sample sequenced in a study of beta chain features in type 1 diabetes. The whole isolated RNA underwent reverse transcription, so sequencing captured expressed TCRB transcripts. Here immunoSEQ multiplex PCR was the method, and the copy in TCRdb shows in-frame clones only, minus some. The sample holds about 360,000 clones, 10% to 15% seen once. Sequencing was carried out using naive CD4+ T cells from blood. The receptor source for this set is a man aged 18-30 years in good health.

Regarding this clone: The same CDR3 can be traced to other DNA sequences in this sample. J is TRBJ2-7 and V is TRBV6-5, with TRBD2 matching over 8 bases. J lost 4 bases, V lost 0 bases, and 5 bases had no gene match. This CDR3 has 15 amino acids. Germline V gene data show CDR1 as MNHEY and CDR2 as SVGAGI. The chain's CDR3 is CASSYSGLAGYEQYF. The CDR3 nucleotides are TGTGCCAGCAGTTACTCCGGACTAGCAGGGTACGAGCAGTACTTC.

The chain combines TRBV27 with TRBJ1-5; D is ambiguous. CDR3 length: 16 amino acids. V was trimmed by 1 base and J by 1 base, leaving 11 bases between them. Germline CDR1 MNHEY, CDR2 SMNVEV (reference sequence). The CDR3 coding sequence is TGTGCCAGCAGTTTATGGGCCCCTGGGAGCAATCAGCCCCAGCATTTT. This translates into CASSLWAPGSNQPQHF.

This sequence joins TRBV7-9 and TRBJ1-2; no firm D call. The CDR3 covers 13 residues. CDR1 and CDR2 (germline): SEHNR, FQNEAQ (reference sequence). Trimming took 5 bases from V and 4 from J, leaving 11 bases between them. CDR3 bases: TGTGCCAGCAGCGCTCAGGATACCTATGGCTACACCTTC. Protein sequence: CASSAQDTYGYTF.

The chain recombines TRBV14 with TRBJ1-2; no firm D call. The CDR3 is 13 amino acids. Germline loops: CDR1 SGHDN, CDR2 FVKESK. The V gene lost 6 bases and the J gene lost 2 bases, with 10 bases spanning the gap. In DNA form, the CDR3 reads TGTGCCAGCAGTCCAGACACGAACTATGGCTACACCTTC. The encoded protein is CASSPDTNYGYTF. The full variable domain, completed using reference TRBV14 and TRBJ1-2, is EAGVTQFPSHSVIEKGQTVTLRCDPISGHDNLYWYRRVMGKEIKFLLHFVKESKQDESGMPNNRFLAERTGGTYSTLKVQPAELEDSGVYFCASSPDTNYGYTFGSGTRLTVV.

In its sample, this clone was seen a few times. The rearrangement joins TRBV7-2 to TRBJ2-2, with 10 nucleotides matching TRBD1. The junction had 6 bases not matched to a gene; V was cut back by 5 bases and J by 6 bases. This CDR3 has 15 amino acids. The germline gives CDR1 SGHTA, CDR2 FQGNSA. CDR3 sequence reads: CASSPDRGRAGELFF. The CDR3 bases are TGTGCCAGCAGCCCGGACAGGGGGAGGGCCGGGGAGCTGTTTTTT.

This sequence joins TRBV9 and TRBJ2-2, with unresolved D. Germline V gene sequence: CDR1 SGDLS, CDR2 YYNGEE. The CDR3 has 16 residues. V was trimmed by 1 base and J by 5 bases, leaving 15 bases between them. CDR3 coding DNA: TGTGCCAGCAGCGTAAATCCGTCTGCCGGGACCGGGGAGCTGTTTTTT. It encodes CASSVNPSAGTGELFF.

The rearrangement uses TRBV5-4 and TRBJ2-1; unclear D gene. Trimming removed 0 bases from V and 0 bases from J, with 7 bases in between. The CDR3 runs to 15 residues. Germline CDR1 and CDR2: SGHNT and YYREEE (reference sequence). CDR3 DNA sequence: TGTGCCAGCAGCTTGGCCCCGGGCTCCTACAATGAGCAGTTCTTC. As protein: CASSLAPGSYNEQFF.

The rearrangement links TRBV7-9 to TRBJ2-5; unclear D gene. CDR1 and CDR2 (germline): SEHNR, FQNEAQ (reference sequence). This CDR3 region has 12 residues. The V end lost 3 bases, the J end lost 5 bases, and 7 bases lay between the germline ends. This CDR3 is CASSFYGETQYF. CDR3 in DNA: TGTGCCAGCAGCTTTTACGGGGAGACCCAGTACTTC.

The table lists this clone with a few counts. Here the CDR3 reads CASSHGVRGLPPYNEQFF. DNA of the CDR3: TGTGCCAGCAGCCATGGAGTGAGGGGACTCCCGCCTTACAATGAGCAGTTCTTC. The chain uses TRBV4-2 and TRBJ2-1; D is possibly TRBD2 (6 bases). Germline values: CDR1 LGHNA, CDR2 YNFKEQ. Trimming removed 3 bases from V and 4 bases from J, with 22 bases in between. The CDR3 totals 18 residues.

There are a few counts of this clone. Other nucleotide sequences from this sample produce the same CDR3. This chain links TRBV7-3 with TRBJ1-1, with TRBD1 matching over 8 bases. The CDR3 spans 14 residues. Germline V lookup: CDR1 SGHTA, CDR2 FQGTGA. Trimming took 5 bases from V and 1 from J; bases not matched to a gene: 3. The CDR3 is CASSLDRENTEAFF. The CDR3, as DNA: TGTGCCAGCAGCCTGGACAGGGAGAACACTGAAGCTTTCTTT.

The J gene is TRBJ2-7, the V gene TRBV11-2, with 9 bases fitting TRBD1. The CDR3 has 14 residues. Germline lookup yields CDR1 SGHAT and CDR2 FQNNGV. J lost 7 bases, V lost 5 bases, and 9 bases had no gene match. The CDR3 nucleotides are TGTGCCAGCAGCACCTCCGGGACAGGGAGGGAGCAGTACTTC. Translating gives CASSTSGTGREQYF.

This clone has more than one count but fewer than ten. The chain employs TRBV28 and TRBJ2-6; TRBD2 is a possible D gene (6 bases). V shed 4 bases and J shed 2 bases, with 9 bases lying between them. CDR1 and CDR2 from the germline V gene are MDHEN and SYDVKM. The CDR3 runs 15 residues. The chain's CDR3 is CASSSPGAGANVLTF. CDR3 coding DNA: TGTGCCAGCAGTTCTCCGGGGGCTGGGGCCAACGTCCTGACTTTC.

The chain joins TRBV7-2 to TRBJ1-1, with TRBD1 identical over 8 bases. Germline assignment: CDR1 SGHTA and CDR2 FQGNSA. Trimming cost V 0 bases and J 10 bases; bases outside gene matches: 13. The CDR3 consists of 16 residues. In DNA, the CDR3 is TGTGCCAGCAGCTTAGCCTTCCCCGGGACAGGAATTGGAGCTTTCTTT. Its translation: CASSLAFPGTGIGAFF.

The rearrangement uses TRBV28 and TRBJ2-1; 12 bases are a match to TRBD1. In germline, CDR1 is MDHEN, CDR2 SYDVKM. V lost 5 bases and J lost 4; bases outside the gene matches: 6. CDR3 length: 16 residues. The CDR3: CASSTRDRGRYNEQFF. The CDR3, as DNA: TGTGCCAGCAGTACTAGGGACAGGGGGCGGTACAATGAGCAGTTCTTC. Full variable domain (missing parts from reference TRBV28 and TRBJ2-1): DVKVTQSSRYLVKRTGEKVFLECVQDMDHENMFWYRQDPGLGLRLIYFSYDVKMKEKGDIPEGYSVSREKKERFSLILESASTNQTSMYLCASSTRDRGRYNEQFFGPGTRLTVL.

This clone was seen only a few times. This rearrangement joins TRBV7-2 to TRBJ2-1; 8 bases agree with TRBD2. The germline CDR1 and CDR2 sequences are SGHTA and FQGNSA. The CDR3 has 12 amino acids. V trimming: 5 bases; J trimming: 13 bases; junction bases outside the gene matches: 7. Written as DNA, the CDR3 is TGTGCCAGCAGCCCTACTAGCGGAAGCCAGTTCTTC. Its protein is CASSPTSGSQFF. Full variable domain (missing parts from reference TRBV7-2 and TRBJ2-1): GAGVSQSPSNKVTEKGKDVELRCDPISGHTALYWYRQSLGQGLEFLIYFQGNSAPDKSGLPSDRFSAERTGGSVSTLTIQRTQQEDSAVYLCASSPTSGSQFFGPGTRLTVL.